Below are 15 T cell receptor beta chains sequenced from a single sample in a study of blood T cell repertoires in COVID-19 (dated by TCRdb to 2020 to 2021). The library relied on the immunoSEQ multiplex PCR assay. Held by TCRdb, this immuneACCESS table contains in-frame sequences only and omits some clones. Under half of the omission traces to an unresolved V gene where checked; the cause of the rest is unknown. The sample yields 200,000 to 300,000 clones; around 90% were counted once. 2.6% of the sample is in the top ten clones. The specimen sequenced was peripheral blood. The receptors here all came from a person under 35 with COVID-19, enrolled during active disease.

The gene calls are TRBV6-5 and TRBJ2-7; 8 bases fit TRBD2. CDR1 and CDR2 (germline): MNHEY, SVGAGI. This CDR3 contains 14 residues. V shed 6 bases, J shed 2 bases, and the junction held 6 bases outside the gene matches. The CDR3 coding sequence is TGTGCCAGCAGCGCGGGGGGAGGTGCCTACGAGCAGTACTTC. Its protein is CASSAGGGAYEQYF.

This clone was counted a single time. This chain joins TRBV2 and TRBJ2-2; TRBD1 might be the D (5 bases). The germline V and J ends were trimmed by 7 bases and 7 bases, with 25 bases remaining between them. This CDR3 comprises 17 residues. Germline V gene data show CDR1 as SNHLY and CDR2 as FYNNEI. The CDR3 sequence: CASTLPRSGPGIGELFF. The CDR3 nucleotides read TGTGCCAGCACCCTTCCCCGATCCGGGCCAGGGATCGGGGAGCTGTTTTTT.

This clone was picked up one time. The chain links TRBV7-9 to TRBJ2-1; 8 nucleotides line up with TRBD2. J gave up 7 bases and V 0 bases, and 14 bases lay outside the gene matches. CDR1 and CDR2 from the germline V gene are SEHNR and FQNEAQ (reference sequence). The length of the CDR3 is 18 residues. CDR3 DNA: TGTGCCAGCAGCTTAGCGGGATGGGCTAGCGGGCCTCTTAATGAGCAGTTCTTC. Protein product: CASSLAGWASGPLNEQFF. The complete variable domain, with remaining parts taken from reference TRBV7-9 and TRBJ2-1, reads DTGVSQNPRHKITKRGQNVTFRCDPISEHNRLYWYRQTLGQGPEFLTYFQNEAQLEKSRLLSDRFSAERPKGSFSTLEIQRTEQGDSAMYLCASSLAGWASGPLNEQFFGPGTRLTVL.

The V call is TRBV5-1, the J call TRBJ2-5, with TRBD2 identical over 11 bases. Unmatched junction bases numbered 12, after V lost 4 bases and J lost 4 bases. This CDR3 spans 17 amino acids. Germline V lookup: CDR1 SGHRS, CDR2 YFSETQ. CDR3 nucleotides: TGCGCCAGCAGCCGTAGTATGGGTGGACTAGCGGGAGAGACCCAGTACTTC. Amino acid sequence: CASSRSMGGLAGETQYF.

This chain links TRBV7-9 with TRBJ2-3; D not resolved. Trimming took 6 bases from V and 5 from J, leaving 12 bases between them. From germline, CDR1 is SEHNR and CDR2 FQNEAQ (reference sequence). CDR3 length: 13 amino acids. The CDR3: CASSRNSGDTQYF. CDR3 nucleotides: TGTGCCAGCAGTCGGAACAGTGGAGATACGCAGTATTTT.

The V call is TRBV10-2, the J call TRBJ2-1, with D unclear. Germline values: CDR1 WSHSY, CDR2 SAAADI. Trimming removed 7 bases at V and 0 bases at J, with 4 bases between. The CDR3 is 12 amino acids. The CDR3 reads CASMSSYNEQFF. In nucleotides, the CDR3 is TGCGCCAGCATGAGCTCCTACAATGAGCAGTTCTTC.

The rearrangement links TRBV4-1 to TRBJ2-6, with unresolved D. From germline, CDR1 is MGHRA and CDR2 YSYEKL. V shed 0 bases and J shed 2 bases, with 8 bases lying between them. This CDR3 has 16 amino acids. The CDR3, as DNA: TGCGCCAGCAGCCAAGATAGAACAGCTGGGGCCAACGTCCTGACTTTC. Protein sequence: CASSQDRTAGANVLTF.

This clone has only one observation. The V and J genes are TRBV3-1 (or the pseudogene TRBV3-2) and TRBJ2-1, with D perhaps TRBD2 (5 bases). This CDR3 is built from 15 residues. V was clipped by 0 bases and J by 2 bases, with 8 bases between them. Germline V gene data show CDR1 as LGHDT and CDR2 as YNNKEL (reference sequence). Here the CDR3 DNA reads TGTGCCAGCAGCCAAGATAGCGTACCCTACAATGAGCAGTTCTTC. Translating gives CASSQDSVPYNEQFF.

CDR3 in amino acids: CASSLWQGSEKLFF. The CDR3 bases are TGTGCCAGCAGTTTATGGCAGGGATCGGAAAAACTGTTTTTT. J is TRBJ1-4 and V is TRBV28, with D possibly being TRBD1 (5 bases). Germline loops: CDR1 MDHEN, CDR2 SYDVKM. This CDR3 comprises 14 residues. Between the trimmed V and J ends, which lost 0 bases and 8 bases, there was a span of 10 bases.

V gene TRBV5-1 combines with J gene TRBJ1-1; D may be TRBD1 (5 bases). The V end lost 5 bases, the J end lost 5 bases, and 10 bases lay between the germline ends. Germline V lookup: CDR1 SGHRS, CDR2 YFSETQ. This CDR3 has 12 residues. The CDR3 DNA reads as TGCGCCAGCAGTACGGGGGAAACTGAAGCTTTCTTT. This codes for CASSTGETEAFF.

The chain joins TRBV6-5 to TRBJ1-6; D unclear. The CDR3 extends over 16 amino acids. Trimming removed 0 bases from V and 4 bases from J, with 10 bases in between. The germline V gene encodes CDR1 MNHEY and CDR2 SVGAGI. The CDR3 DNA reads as TGTGCCAGCAGTTACTCGACTGGCGGGTATAATTCACCCCTCCACTTT. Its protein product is CASSYSTGGYNSPLHF.

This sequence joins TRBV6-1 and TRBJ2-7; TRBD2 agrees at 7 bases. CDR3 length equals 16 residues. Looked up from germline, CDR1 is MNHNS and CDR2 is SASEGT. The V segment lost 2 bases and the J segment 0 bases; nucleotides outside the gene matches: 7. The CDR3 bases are TGTGCCAGCAGTGAATTCCTAGCGGACCCCTCCTACGAGCAGTACTTC. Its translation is CASSEFLADPSYEQYF.

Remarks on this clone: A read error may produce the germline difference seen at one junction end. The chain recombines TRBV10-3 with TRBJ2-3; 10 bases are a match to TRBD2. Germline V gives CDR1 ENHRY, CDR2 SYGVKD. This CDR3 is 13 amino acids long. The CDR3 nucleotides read TGTGCCATTCAGTTGGATCAGGCTAGCGGGAGCTCTTTT. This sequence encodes CAIQLDQASGSSF.

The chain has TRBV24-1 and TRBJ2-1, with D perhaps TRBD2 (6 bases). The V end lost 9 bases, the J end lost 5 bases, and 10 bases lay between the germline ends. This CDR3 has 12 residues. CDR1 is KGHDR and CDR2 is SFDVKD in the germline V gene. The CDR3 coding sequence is TGTGCCACCCGGGACTCTAACAATGAGCAGTTCTTC. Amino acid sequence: CATRDSNNEQFF.

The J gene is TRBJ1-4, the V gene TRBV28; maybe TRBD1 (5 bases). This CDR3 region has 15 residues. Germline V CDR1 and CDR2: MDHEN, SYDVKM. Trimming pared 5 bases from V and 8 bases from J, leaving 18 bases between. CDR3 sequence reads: CASSSAGGAREKLFF. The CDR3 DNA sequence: TGTGCCAGCAGTAGCGCAGGAGGGGCCAGGGAAAAACTGTTTTTT.